The 7 T cell receptor beta chains below come from one sample, sequenced in a study of T cell responses to AZD1222 COVID-19 vaccine. Some clones are missing from TCRdb's copy, which holds only in-frame ones; the method was immunoSEQ multiplex PCR. The sample consists of about 190,000 clones, roughly 91% of them appearing once. This material consisted of peripheral blood, taken on day 0 of AZD1222 vaccination. These receptors all stem from an adult in good health.

The table lists this clone with a count of one. The gene calls are TRBV11-2 and TRBJ1-3; no reliable D call. The CDR3 is 15 amino acids. V gave up 0 bases and J gave up 3 bases, with 9 bases separating them. Germline values: CDR1 SGHAT, CDR2 FQNNGV. For the CDR3, the DNA is TGTGCCAGCAGCTTAGATCAAGGATTTGGAAACACCATATATTTT. The encoded protein is CASSLDQGFGNTIYF.

J is TRBJ2-7 and V is TRBV3-1 (or the pseudogene TRBV3-2); D possibly matches TRBD1 or TRBD2 (5 bases each). The CDR3 spans 15 residues. V was trimmed by 2 bases and J by 6 bases, leaving 17 bases between them. Germline loops: CDR1 LGHDT, CDR2 YNNKEL (reference sequence). The CDR3 sequence: CASSQSGLRGGEQYF. CDR3 coding DNA: TGTGCCAGCAGCCAATCGGGGTTGAGGGGTGGCGAGCAGTACTTC.

This clone appeared a few times. This chain connects TRBV14 to TRBJ1-2; 10 nucleotides match TRBD1. CDR3 length equals 14 residues. V lost 4 bases, J lost 5 bases, and 4 bases stayed unmatched. CDR1 SGHDN and CDR2 FVKESK come from the germline V gene. The CDR3 region is CASSPGQGVYGYTF. Written as DNA, the CDR3 is TGTGCCAGCAGCCCCGGACAGGGGGTTTATGGCTACACCTTC.

J is TRBJ2-1 and V is TRBV7-2; D perhaps matches TRBD2 (7 bases). Germline V lookup: CDR1 SGHTA, CDR2 FQGNSA. V was cut by 2 bases and J by 0 bases, with 20 bases left in between. The CDR3 sequence is 19 residues long. CDR3 protein: CASSLNSGAGAISYNEQFF. In DNA, the CDR3 is TGTGCCAGCAGCTTAAATTCGGGGGCGGGAGCGATCTCCTACAATGAGCAGTTCTTC. The full variable domain, rest sourced from reference TRBV7-2 and TRBJ2-1, is GAGVSQSPSNKVTEKGKDVELRCDPISGHTALYWYRQSLGQGLEFLIYFQGNSAPDKSGLPSDRFSAERTGGSVSTLTIQRTQQEDSAVYLCASSLNSGAGAISYNEQFFGPGTRLTVL.

The V call is TRBV27, the J call TRBJ2-1, with 10 bases that match TRBD2. CDR3 size: 15 residues. Trimming took 6 bases from V and 2 from J; bases not matched to a gene: 4. CDR1 MNHEY and CDR2 SMNVEV come from the germline V gene (reference sequence). The DNA for the CDR3 is TGTGCCAGCAGCTGGACTAGCGGCACCTACAATGAGCAGTTCTTC. Residues: CASSWTSGTYNEQFF.

This clone has a handful of counts. The chain links TRBV28 to TRBJ2-7; the D is unclear. The germline gives CDR1 MDHEN, CDR2 SYDVKM. The CDR3 covers 15 residues. The V gene lost 2 bases and the J gene lost 0 bases, with 11 bases spanning the gap. The CDR3 coding sequence is TGTGCCAGCAGTTTAGAAGAATCGAGCTCCTACGAGCAGTACTTC. Translating it yields CASSLEESSSYEQYF.

The CDR3 sequence: CASSLAGGNSPLHF. CDR3 DNA sequence: TGTGCCAGCAGCCTAGCGGGGGGCAATTCACCCCTCCACTTT. This chain uses TRBV5-6 with TRBJ1-6, with D possibly matching TRBD1 (6 bases). The CDR3 length is 14 residues. V gave up 4 bases and J gave up 7 bases, with 12 bases separating them. CDR1 and CDR2 (germline): SGHDT, YYEEEE.